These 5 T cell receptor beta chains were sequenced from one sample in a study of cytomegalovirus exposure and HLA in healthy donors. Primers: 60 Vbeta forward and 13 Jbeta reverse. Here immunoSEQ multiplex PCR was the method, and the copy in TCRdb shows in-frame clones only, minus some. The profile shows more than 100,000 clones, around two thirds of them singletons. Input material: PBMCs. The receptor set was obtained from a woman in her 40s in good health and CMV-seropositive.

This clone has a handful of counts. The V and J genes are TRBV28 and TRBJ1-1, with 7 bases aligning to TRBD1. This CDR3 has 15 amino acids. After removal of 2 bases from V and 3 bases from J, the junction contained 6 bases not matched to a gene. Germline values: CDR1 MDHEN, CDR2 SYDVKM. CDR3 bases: TGTGCCAGCAGTTTAGGAAGACAGGGCGACACTGAAGCTTTCTTT. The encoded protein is CASSLGRQGDTEAFF.

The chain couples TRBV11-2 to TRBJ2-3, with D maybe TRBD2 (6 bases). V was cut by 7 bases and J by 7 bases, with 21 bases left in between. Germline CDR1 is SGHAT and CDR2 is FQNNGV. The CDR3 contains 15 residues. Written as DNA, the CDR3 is TGTGCCAGCACTACCCAAGCAGGAGGGATGCATACGCAGTATTTT. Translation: CASTTQAGGMHTQYF.

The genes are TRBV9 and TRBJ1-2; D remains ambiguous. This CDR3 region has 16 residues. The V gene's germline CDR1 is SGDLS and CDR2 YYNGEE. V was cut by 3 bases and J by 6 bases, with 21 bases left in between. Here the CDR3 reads CASSADPEGWSDGYTF. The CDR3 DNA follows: TGTGCCAGCAGCGCCGACCCGGAGGGATGGAGCGATGGCTACACCTTC.

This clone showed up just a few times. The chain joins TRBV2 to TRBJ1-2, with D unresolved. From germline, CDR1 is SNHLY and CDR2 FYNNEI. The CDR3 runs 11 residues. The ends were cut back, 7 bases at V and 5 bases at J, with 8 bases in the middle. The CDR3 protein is CASNGGYGYTF. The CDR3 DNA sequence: TGTGCCAGCAACGGAGGGTATGGCTACACCTTC.

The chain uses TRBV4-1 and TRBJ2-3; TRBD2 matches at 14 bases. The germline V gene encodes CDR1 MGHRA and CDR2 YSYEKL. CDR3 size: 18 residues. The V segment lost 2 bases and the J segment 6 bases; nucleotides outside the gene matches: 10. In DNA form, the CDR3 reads TGCGCCAGCAGCCAACCGGGACTAGCGGGAGCGGAGGGTGATACGCAGTATTTT. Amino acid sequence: CASSQPGLAGAEGDTQYF.